Given below is one T cell receptor beta chain in context. The antigen is not known. Method: immunoSEQ multiplex PCR; TCRdb's copy keeps in-frame clones and lacks some. Here the sample spans about 19,000 clones, about 88% being singletons. The CDR3 spans 16 residues. Per germline, CDR1 LNHNV and CDR2 YYDKDF (reference sequence). The trim removed 1 base at V and 7 bases at J, leaving 2 bases unmatched. The sample belongs to a study of OX40 agonist ivuxolimab in advanced cancers. Overall study: The patients received ivuxolimab by intravenous route every 2 weeks at 0.01 to 10 mg/kg.

Findings and caveats of the study: Among expanded peripheral T cells, antigen specificity went undetermined. People who partly responded at 0.1-3.0 mg/kg had some of the least clonal expansion seen. Also present in some nonresponders was a low level of normalized T-cell clonal expansion.

This material consisted of CD4+ or CD8+ T cells sorted from blood, taken in a trial of the OX40 agonist ivuxolimab. The chain uses TRBV15 and TRBJ2-2; TRBD2 agrees at 14 bases. This receptor was obtained from an adult with an advanced solid tumor such as melanoma, head and neck, liver or kidney cancer. In nucleotides, the CDR3 is TGTGCCACCAGCAGAGGACTAGCGGGAGGGATCGGGGAGCTGTTTTTT. It is translated as CATSRGLAGGIGELFF.